The TCR beta chain described here comes from a study of T-cell memory formation after mild COVID-19. Study outcomes and limitations: CD4+ contracting clones were mainly CM and EM; CD8+ ones, EMRA.

A single record per CDR3 protein comes from TCRdb applying MiXCR to the 5' RACE reads. The sample yields almost 550,000 distinct CDR3 sequences, 20% seen once. A few counts support this clonotype. Its antigen is undetermined. The CDR3 has 15 residues. V lost 0 bases and J 4 bases, leaving 10 bases between the germline ends. The germline V gene has CDR1 LGHNA and CDR2 YSLEER. The source of this sequence is an adult woman who had mild COVID-19 (a few samples of this study predate the infection). Cell type and time point are not known. The J gene is TRBJ2-1, the V gene TRBV4-3; tentatively, D is TRBD1 or TRBD2 (5 bases each). Input material: PBMCs or a T cell subset sorted from them (not recorded which). The CDR3 loop reads CASSQEGVLYNEQFF. The CDR3 coding sequence is TGCGCCAGCAGCCAAGAGGGGGTCCTATACAATGAGCAGTTCTTC.